The sample holds one count of the clone carrying this T cell receptor (beta chain). In the PCR, 60 Vbeta and 13 Jbeta primers were used. Repertoires were generated with immunoSEQ multiplex PCR, while TCRdb's copy carries only in-frame clones and drops some. The data show approximately 100,000 clones, 77% seen once. These data originate in a study of cytomegalovirus exposure and HLA in healthy donors. Looked up from germline, CDR1 is SEHNR and CDR2 is FQNEAQ (reference sequence). This CDR3 is built from 13 residues. The J segment lost 4 bases and the V segment lost 4 bases, leaving 1 base of the junction unmatched.

The chain joins TRBV7-9 to TRBJ2-5; 9 positions agree with TRBD1. The receptor was isolated from a man in his forties or fifties in good health and CMV-seropositive. Specimen: PBMCs. The CDR3 nucleotides are TGTGCCAGCAGCTGGGGACAGGGAGAGACCCAGTACTTC. This gives the protein CASSWGQGETQYF.